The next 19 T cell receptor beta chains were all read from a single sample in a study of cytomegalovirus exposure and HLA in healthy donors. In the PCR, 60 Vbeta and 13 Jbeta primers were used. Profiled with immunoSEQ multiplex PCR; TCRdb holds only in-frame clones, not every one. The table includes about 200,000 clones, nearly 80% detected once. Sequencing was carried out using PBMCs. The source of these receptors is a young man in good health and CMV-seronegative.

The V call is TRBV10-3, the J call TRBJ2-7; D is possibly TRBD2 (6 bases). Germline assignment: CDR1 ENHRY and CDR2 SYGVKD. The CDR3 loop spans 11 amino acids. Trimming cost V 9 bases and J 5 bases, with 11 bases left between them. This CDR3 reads CAMGRGNEQYF. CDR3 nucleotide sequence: TGTGCCATGGGTCGGGGGAACGAGCAGTACTTC.

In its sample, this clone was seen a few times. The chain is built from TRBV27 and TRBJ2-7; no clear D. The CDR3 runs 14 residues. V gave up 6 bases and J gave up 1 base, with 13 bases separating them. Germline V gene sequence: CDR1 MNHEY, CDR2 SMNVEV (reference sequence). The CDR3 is CASRGELRSYEQYF. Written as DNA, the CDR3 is TGTGCCAGCAGAGGTGAACTACGATCCTACGAGCAGTACTTC.

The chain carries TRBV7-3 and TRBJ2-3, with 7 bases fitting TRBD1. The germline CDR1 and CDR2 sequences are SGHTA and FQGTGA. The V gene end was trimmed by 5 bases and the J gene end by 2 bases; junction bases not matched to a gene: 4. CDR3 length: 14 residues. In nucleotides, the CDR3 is TGTGCCAGCAGCCCGGGACAGCTCACAGATACGCAGTATTTT. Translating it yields CASSPGQLTDTQYF.

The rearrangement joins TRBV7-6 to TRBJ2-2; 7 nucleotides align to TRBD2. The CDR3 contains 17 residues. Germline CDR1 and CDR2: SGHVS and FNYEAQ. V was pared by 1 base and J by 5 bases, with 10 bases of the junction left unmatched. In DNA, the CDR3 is TGTGCCAGCAGCTTAGACGGGGGAGGGCCTTATACCGGGGAGCTGTTTTTT. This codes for CASSLDGGGPYTGELFF.

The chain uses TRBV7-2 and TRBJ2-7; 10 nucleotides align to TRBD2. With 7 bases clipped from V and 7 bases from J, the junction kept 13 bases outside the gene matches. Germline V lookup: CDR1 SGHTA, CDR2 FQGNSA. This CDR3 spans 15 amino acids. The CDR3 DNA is TGTGCCAGCACCGAAGCTAGCGGGAGACCCGGGGAGCAGTACTTC. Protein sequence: CASTEASGRPGEQYF. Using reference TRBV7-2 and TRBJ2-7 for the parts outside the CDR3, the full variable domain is GAGVSQSPSNKVTEKGKDVELRCDPISGHTALYWYRQSLGQGLEFLIYFQGNSAPDKSGLPSDRFSAERTGGSVSTLTIQRTQQEDSAVYLCASTEASGRPGEQYFGPGTRLTVT.

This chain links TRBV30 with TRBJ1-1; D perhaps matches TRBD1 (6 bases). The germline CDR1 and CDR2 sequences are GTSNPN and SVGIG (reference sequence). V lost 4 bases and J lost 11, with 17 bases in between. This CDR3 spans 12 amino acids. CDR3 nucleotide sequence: TGTGCCTGGAAGCCTACAGGGCGTAGTGCTTTCTTT. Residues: CAWKPTGRSAFF.

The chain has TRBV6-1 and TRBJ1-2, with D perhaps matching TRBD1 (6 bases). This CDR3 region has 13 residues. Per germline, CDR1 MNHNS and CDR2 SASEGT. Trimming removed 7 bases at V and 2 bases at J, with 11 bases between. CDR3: CASNIDRNYGYTF. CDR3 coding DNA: TGTGCCAGCAATATAGACAGGAACTATGGCTACACCTTC.

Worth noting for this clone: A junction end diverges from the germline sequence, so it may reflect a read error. This CDR3 is CASSEAGERAKGYPF. DNA of the CDR3: TGTGCCAGCAGTGAAGCGGGTGAGCGGGCAAAGGGCTACCCCTTC. This rearrangement joins TRBV6-1 to TRBJ1-2; D unclear. Per germline, CDR1 MNHNS and CDR2 SASEGT. The CDR3 covers 15 residues.

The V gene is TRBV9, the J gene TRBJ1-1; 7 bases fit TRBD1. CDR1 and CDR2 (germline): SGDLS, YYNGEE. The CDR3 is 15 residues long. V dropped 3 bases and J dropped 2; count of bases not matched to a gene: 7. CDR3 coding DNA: TGTGCCAGCAGCGCGACAGGGTCCGCCAACACTGAAGCTTTCTTT. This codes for CASSATGSANTEAFF.

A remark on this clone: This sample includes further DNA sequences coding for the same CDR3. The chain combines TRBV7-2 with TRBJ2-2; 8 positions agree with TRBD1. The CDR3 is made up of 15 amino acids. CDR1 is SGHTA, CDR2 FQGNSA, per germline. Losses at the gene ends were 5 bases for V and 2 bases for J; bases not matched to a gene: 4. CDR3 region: CASSPGTGNTGELFF. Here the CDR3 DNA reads TGTGCCAGCAGCCCCGGGACAGGAAACACCGGGGAGCTGTTTTTT.

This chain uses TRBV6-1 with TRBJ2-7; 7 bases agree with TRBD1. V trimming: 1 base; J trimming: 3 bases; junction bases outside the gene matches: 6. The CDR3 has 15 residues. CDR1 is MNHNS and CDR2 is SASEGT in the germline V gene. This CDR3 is CASSEEGADFYEQYF. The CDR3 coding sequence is TGTGCCAGCAGTGAAGAGGGGGCCGACTTCTACGAGCAGTACTTC.

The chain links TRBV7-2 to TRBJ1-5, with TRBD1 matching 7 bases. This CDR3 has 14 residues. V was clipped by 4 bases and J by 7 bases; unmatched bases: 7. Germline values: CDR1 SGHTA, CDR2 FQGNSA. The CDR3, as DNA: TGTGCCAGCAGCTCGAGACAGGGAGGCCAGCCCCAGCATTTT. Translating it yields CASSSRQGGQPQHF.

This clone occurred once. CDR3 coding DNA: TGCGCCAGCAGGACGACAGTGAGCTCCTACGAGCAGTACTTC. Protein sequence: CASRTTVSSYEQYF. The V call is TRBV5-1, the J call TRBJ2-7, with a tentative D call TRBD1 (5 bases). The germline V gene encodes CDR1 SGHRS and CDR2 YFSETQ. V lost 5 bases to trimming and J lost 0 bases, with 12 bases between them. The CDR3 length is 14 residues.

CDR3 residues: CASSLETGGKAFF. In nucleotides, the CDR3 is TGTGCCAGCAGCTTGGAGACAGGGGGCAAGGCTTTCTTT. The chain couples TRBV5-4 to TRBJ1-1; 10 bases are a match to TRBD1. The CDR3 extends over 13 amino acids. The V gene's germline CDR1 is SGHNT and CDR2 YYREEE (reference sequence). The V and J ends lost 0 bases and 11 bases, in that order; junction bases with no gene match: 4. The complete variable domain, with remaining parts taken from reference TRBV5-4 and TRBJ1-1, reads ETGVTQSPTHLIKTRGQQVTLRCSSQSGHNTVSWYQQALGQGPQFIFQYYREEENGRGNFPPRFSGLQFPNYSSELNVNALELDDSALYLCASSLETGGKAFFGQGTRLTVV.

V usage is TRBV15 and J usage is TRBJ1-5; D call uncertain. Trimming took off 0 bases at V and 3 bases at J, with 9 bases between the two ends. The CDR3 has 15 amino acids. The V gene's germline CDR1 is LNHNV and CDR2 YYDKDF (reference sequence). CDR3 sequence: CATSRDRSNNQPQHF. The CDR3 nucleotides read TGTGCCACCAGCAGAGATAGGAGCAACAATCAGCCCCAGCATTTT.

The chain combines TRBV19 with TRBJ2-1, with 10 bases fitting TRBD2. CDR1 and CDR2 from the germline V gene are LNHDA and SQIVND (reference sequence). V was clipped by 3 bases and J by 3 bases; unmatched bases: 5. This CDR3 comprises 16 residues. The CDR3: CASSIDPSGGYNEQFF. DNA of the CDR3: TGTGCCAGTAGTATCGACCCTAGCGGGGGCTACAATGAGCAGTTCTTC.

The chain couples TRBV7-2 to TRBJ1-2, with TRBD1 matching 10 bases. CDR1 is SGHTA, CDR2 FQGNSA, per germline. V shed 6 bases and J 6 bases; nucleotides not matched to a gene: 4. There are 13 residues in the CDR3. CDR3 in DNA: TGTGCCAGCAGGTCCGGGACAGGGGATGGCTACACCTTC. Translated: CASRSGTGDGYTF.

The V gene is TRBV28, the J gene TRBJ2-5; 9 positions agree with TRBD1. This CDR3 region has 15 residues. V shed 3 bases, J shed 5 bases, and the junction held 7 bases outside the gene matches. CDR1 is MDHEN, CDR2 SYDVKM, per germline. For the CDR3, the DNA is TGTGCCAGCAGTTTGATTCCGGGACAGGGTGAGACCCAGTACTTC. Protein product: CASSLIPGQGETQYF. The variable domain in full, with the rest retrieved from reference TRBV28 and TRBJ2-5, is DVKVTQSSRYLVKRTGEKVFLECVQDMDHENMFWYRQDPGLGLRLIYFSYDVKMKEKGDIPEGYSVSREKKERFSLILESASTNQTSMYLCASSLIPGQGETQYFGPGTRLLVL.

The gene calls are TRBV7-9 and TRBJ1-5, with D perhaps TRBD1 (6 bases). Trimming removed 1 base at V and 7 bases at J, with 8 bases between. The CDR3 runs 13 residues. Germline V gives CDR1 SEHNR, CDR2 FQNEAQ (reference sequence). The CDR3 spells CASSLEGGQPQHF. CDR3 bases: TGTGCCAGCAGCTTAGAAGGGGGACAGCCCCAGCATTTT.